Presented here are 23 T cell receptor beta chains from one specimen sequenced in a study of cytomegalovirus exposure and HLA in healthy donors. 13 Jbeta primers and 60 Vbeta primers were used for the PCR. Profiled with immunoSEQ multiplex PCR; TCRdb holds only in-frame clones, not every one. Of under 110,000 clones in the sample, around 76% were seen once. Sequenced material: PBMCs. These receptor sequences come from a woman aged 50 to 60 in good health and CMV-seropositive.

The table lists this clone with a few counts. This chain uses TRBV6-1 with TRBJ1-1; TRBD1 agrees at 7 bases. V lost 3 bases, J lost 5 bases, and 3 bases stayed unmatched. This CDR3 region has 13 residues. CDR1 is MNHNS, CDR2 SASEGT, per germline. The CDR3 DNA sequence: TGTGCCAGCAGTGAGAGGGGGCTTACTGAAGCTTTCTTT. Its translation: CASSERGLTEAFF.

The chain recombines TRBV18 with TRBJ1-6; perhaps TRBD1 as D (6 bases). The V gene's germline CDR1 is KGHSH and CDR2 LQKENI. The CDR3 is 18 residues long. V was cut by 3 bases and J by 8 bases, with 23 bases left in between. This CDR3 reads CASSPKIGTSSLYSPLHF. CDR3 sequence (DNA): TGTGCCAGCTCACCCAAGATCGGGACAAGCAGCCTCTATTCACCCCTCCACTTT.

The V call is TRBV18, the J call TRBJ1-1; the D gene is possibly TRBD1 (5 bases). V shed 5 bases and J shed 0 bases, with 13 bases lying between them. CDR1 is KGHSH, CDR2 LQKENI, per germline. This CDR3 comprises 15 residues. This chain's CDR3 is CASSSLGALNTEAFF. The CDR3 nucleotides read TGTGCCAGCTCATCCTTAGGGGCTCTGAACACTGAAGCTTTCTTT.

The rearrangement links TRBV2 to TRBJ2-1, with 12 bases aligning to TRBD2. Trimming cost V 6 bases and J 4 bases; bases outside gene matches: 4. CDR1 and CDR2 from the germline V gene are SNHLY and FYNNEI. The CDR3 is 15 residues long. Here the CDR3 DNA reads TGTGCCAGCAGAACTAGCGGGGGGTGGTACAATGAGCAGTTCTTC. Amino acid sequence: CASRTSGGWYNEQFF.

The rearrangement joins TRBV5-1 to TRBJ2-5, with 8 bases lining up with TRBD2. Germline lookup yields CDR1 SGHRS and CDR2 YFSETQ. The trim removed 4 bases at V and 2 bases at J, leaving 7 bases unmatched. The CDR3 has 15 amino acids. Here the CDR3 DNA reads TGCGCCAGCAGCCGCTCCGCTAGCGGGCAAGAGACCCAGTACTTC. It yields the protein CASSRSASGQETQYF.

CDR3 region: CASSIEGGGSYEQYF. The CDR3 DNA reads as TGCGCCAGCAGCATAGAAGGGGGGGGGTCCTACGAGCAGTACTTC. The genes are TRBV5-1 and TRBJ2-7; tentatively, D is TRBD2 (7 bases). Trimming stripped 4 bases from V and 1 base from J, with 15 bases between. The length of the CDR3 is 15 residues. Germline CDR1 and CDR2: SGHRS and YFSETQ.

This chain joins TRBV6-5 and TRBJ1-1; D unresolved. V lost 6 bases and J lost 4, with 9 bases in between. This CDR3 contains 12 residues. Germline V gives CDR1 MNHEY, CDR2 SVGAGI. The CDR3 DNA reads TGTGCCAGCAGAGGAGGGAGCACTGAAGCTTTCTTT. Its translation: CASRGGSTEAFF.

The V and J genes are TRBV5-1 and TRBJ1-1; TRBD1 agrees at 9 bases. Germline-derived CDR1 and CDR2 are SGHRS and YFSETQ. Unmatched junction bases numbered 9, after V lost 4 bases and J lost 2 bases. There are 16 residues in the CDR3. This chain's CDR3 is CASSQGDRVGNTEAFF. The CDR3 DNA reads TGCGCCAGCAGCCAAGGGGACAGGGTAGGCAACACTGAAGCTTTCTTT. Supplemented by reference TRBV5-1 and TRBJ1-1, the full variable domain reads KAGVTQTPRYLIKTRGQQVTLSCSPISGHRSVSWYQQTPGQGLQFLFEYFSETQRNKGNFPGRFSGRQFSNSRSEMNVSTLELGDSALYLCASSQGDRVGNTEAFFGQGTRLTVV.

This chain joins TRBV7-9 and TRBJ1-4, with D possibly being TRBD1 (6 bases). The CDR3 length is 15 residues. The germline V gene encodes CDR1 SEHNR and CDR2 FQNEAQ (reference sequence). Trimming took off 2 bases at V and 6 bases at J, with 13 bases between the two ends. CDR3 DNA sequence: TGTGCCAGCAGCTTATTCAGGGGAGTGGATGAAAAACTGTTTTTT. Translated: CASSLFRGVDEKLFF.

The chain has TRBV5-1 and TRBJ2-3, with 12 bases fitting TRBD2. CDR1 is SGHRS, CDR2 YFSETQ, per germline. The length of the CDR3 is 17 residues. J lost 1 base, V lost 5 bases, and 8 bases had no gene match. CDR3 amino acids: CASSLGWTSGGTDTQYF. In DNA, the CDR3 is TGCGCCAGCAGTTTAGGTTGGACTAGCGGGGGCACAGATACGCAGTATTTT.

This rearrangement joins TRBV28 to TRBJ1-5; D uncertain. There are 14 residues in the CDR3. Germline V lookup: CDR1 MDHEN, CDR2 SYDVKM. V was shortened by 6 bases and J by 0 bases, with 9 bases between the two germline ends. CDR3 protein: CASRSGFSNQPQHF. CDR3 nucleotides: TGTGCCAGCAGGTCCGGGTTTAGCAATCAGCCCCAGCATTTT.

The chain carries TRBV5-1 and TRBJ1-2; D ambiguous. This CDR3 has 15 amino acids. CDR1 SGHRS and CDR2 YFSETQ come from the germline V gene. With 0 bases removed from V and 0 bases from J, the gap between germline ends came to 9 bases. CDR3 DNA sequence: TGCGCCAGCAGCTTGGAGTACAGTTCTAACTATGGCTACACCTTC. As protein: CASSLEYSSNYGYTF.

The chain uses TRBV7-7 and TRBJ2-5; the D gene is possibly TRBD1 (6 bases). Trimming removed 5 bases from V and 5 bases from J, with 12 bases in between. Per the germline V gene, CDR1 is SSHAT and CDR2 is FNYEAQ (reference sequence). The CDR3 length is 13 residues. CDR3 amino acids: CASSLRTAETQYF. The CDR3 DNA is TGTGCCAGCAGCCTCAGGACAGCGGAGACCCAGTACTTC. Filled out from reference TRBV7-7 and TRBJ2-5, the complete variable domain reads GAGVSQSPRYKVTKRGQDVTLRCDPISSHATLYWYQQALGQGPEFLTYFNYEAQPDKSGLPSDRFSAERPEGSISTLTIQRTEQRDSAMYRCASSLRTAETQYFGPGTRLLVL.

Here the CDR3 DNA reads TGTGCCAGCAGCTCGGACAGCCGGTATCAGCCCCAGCATTTT. Protein: CASSSDSRYQPQHF. The V gene is TRBV7-2, the J gene TRBJ1-5, with D perhaps matching TRBD1 (6 bases). The germline V and J ends were trimmed by 4 bases and 5 bases, with 12 bases remaining between them. The CDR3 runs 14 residues. CDR1 is SGHTA, CDR2 FQGNSA, per germline. Together with reference TRBV7-2 and TRBJ1-5, the CDR3 gives the full variable domain: GAGVSQSPSNKVTEKGKDVELRCDPISGHTALYWYRQSLGQGLEFLIYFQGNSAPDKSGLPSDRFSAERTGGSVSTLTIQRTQQEDSAVYLCASSSDSRYQPQHFGDGTRLSIL.

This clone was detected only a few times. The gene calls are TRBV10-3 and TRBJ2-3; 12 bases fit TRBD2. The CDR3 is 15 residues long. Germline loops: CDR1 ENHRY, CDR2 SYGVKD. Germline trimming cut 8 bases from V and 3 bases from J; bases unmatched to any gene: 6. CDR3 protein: CAIASSGGATDTQYF. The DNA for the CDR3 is TGTGCCATCGCGTCTAGCGGGGGGGCAACAGATACGCAGTATTTT.

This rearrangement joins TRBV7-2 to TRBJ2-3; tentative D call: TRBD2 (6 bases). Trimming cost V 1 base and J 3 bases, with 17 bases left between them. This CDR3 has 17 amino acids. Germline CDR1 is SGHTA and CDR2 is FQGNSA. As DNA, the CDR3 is TGTGCCAGCAGCTTAGTCTCTTGGAGTGGAGGGACAGATACGCAGTATTTT. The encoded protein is CASSLVSWSGGTDTQYF.

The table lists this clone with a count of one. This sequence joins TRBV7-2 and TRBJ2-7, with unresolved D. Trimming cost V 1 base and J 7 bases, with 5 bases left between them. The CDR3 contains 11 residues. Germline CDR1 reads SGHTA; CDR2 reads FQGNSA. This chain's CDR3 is CASSLGLEQYF. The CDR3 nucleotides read TGTGCCAGCAGCTTAGGTCTTGAGCAGTACTTC.

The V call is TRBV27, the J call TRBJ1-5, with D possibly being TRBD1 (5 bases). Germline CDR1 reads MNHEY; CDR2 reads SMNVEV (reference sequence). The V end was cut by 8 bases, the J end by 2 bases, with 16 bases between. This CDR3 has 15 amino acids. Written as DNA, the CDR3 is TGTGCCAGCGGCCGGGACTTTGGGGGCAATCAGCCCCAGCATTTT. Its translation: CASGRDFGGNQPQHF.

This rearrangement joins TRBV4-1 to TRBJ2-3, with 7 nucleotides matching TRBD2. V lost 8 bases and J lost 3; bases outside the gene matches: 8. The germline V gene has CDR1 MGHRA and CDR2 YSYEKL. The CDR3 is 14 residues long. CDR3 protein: CASALQRGTDTQYF. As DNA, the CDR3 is TGCGCCAGCGCTCTCCAGCGGGGAACAGATACGCAGTATTTT.

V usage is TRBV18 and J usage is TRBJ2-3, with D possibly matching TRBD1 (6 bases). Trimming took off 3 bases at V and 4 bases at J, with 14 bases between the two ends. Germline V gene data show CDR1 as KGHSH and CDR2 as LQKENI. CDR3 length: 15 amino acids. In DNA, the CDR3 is TGTGCCAGCTCACCTATAACAGGGCTCCCAGATACGCAGTATTTT. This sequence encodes CASSPITGLPDTQYF.

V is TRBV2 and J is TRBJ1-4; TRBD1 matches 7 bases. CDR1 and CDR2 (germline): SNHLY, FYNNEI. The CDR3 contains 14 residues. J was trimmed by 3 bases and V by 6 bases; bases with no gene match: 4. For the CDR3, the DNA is TGTGCCAGCAGCGGGACAGTGTCTAATGAAAAACTGTTTTTT. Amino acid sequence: CASSGTVSNEKLFF.

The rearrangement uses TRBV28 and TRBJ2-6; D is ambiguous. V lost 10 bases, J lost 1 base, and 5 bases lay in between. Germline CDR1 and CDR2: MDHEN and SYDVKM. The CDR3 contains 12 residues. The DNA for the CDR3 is TGTGCCACCTTATCTGGGGCCAACGTCCTGACTTTC. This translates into CATLSGANVLTF.

CDR3 in amino acids: CASRDRLNTEAFF. CDR3 nucleotides: TGTGCCAGCAGGGACAGGTTGAACACTGAAGCTTTCTTT. The rearrangement uses TRBV6-5 and TRBJ1-1; 7 bases fit TRBD1. CDR3 length equals 13 residues. Trimming cost V 6 bases and J 0 bases; bases outside gene matches: 1. Germline loops: CDR1 MNHEY, CDR2 SVGAGI.